Listed here are 32 T cell receptor beta chains from one sample, sequenced in a study of blood T cell repertoires in COVID-19. TCRdb keeps only in-frame clones here, not all; method: immunoSEQ multiplex PCR. The table has approximately 250,000 clones, about 90% seen once. The specimen was peripheral blood. The source is a woman aged 70-85 years with COVID-19, enrolled during active disease.

The rearrangement links TRBV15 to TRBJ2-7, with D perhaps TRBD2 (5 bases). The V gene's germline CDR1 is LNHNV and CDR2 YYDKDF (reference sequence). Trimming stripped 5 bases from V and 3 bases from J, with 17 bases between. The CDR3 covers 15 residues. The CDR3 DNA is TGTGCCACCAGCTCTCCCCGGGATACTCGCTACGAGCAGTACTTC. Translated, it gives CATSSPRDTRYEQYF.

The count of this clone is one. The chain employs TRBV28 and TRBJ1-3, with TRBD1 as a possible D gene (5 bases). V gave up 4 bases and J gave up 0 bases, with 10 bases separating them. Germline CDR1 MDHEN, CDR2 SYDVKM. The CDR3 runs to 15 residues. The CDR3 region is CASSSPGFSGNTIYF. CDR3 coding DNA: TGTGCCAGCAGTTCTCCAGGGTTCTCTGGAAACACCATATATTTT.

This clone was counted between two and nine times. The chain employs TRBV6-5 and TRBJ1-1; 7 bases align to TRBD1. J lost 1 base, V lost 5 bases, and 4 bases had no gene match. Per germline, CDR1 MNHEY and CDR2 SVGAGI. The CDR3 length is 14 residues. CDR3 region: CASSQQGGNTEAFF. The CDR3 nucleotides read TGTGCCAGCAGTCAGCAGGGGGGGAACACTGAAGCTTTCTTT.

This chain uses TRBV19 with TRBJ1-2; a weak D match, TRBD1 (5 bases). CDR3 length: 16 amino acids. Trimming shortened V by 4 bases and J by 4 bases, and 19 bases separated the two germline ends. Looked up from germline, CDR1 is LNHDA and CDR2 is SQIVND (reference sequence). The CDR3 coding sequence is TGTGCCAGTAGTACTGCCTTGGGGGGTCTCGTCTATGGCTACACCTTC. Translating it yields CASSTALGGLVYGYTF.

The chain combines TRBV5-1 with TRBJ2-7; D possibly corresponds to TRBD1 (6 bases). Germline lookup yields CDR1 SGHRS and CDR2 YFSETQ. V was trimmed by 7 bases and J by 0 bases, leaving 14 bases between them. The CDR3 runs 14 residues. In nucleotides, the CDR3 is TGCGCCAGCCGATATGGGGACATCTCCTACGAGCAGTACTTC. Encoded protein: CASRYGDISYEQYF.

This clone was picked up one time. The chain employs TRBV5-6 and TRBJ1-2; no clear D gene. V lost 0 bases and J lost 8, with 5 bases in between. The CDR3 is 11 amino acids. From germline, CDR1 is SGHDT and CDR2 YYEEEE. CDR3 bases: TGTGCCAGCAGCTTGGTTCGGGGCTACACCTTC. Protein sequence: CASSLVRGYTF.

V and J are TRBV27 and TRBJ2-7, with 8 bases aligning to TRBD1. The CDR3 loop spans 16 amino acids. V lost 2 bases and J lost 3; bases outside the gene matches: 9. Germline CDR1 reads MNHEY; CDR2 reads SMNVEV (reference sequence). CDR3 region: CASSLGPGGAIYEQYF. The DNA of the CDR3 is TGTGCCAGCAGTTTAGGTCCAGGGGGCGCGATCTACGAGCAGTACTTC.

This clone has only one observation. This chain connects TRBV2 to TRBJ2-1; TRBD2 matches 7 bases. CDR1 is SNHLY and CDR2 is FYNNEI in the germline V gene. V lost 4 bases and J lost 8; bases outside the gene matches: 11. The CDR3 is 15 amino acids. DNA of the CDR3: TGTGCCAGCAGTGTCGCTAGCGGCTATTTGGATGAGCAGTTCTTC. Its translation: CASSVASGYLDEQFF. Using reference TRBV2 and TRBJ2-1 for the parts outside the CDR3, the full variable domain is EPEVTQTPSHQVTQMGQEVILRCVPISNHLYFYWYRQILGQKVEFLVSFYNNEISEKSEIFDDQFSVERPDGSNFTLKIRSTKLEDSAMYFCASSVASGYLDEQFFGPGTRLTVL.

The rearrangement joins TRBV6-5 to TRBJ2-5, with 8 bases that match TRBD1. V lost 5 bases and J lost 1; bases outside the gene matches: 3. There are 14 residues in the CDR3. Germline V lookup: CDR1 MNHEY, CDR2 SVGAGI. The CDR3: CASSRGTGQETQYF. CDR3 coding DNA: TGTGCCAGCAGTCGTGGGACAGGCCAAGAGACCCAGTACTTC.

Notes on this clone: A much larger clone lies one base from this, so it may be a read error. This chain joins TRBV11-1 and TRBJ1-1, with 9 bases fitting TRBD1. CDR3 size: 14 residues. Germline CDR1 is SGHAT and CDR2 is FQDESV (reference sequence). Trimming cost V 5 bases and J 4 bases; bases outside gene matches: 5. CDR3 sequence reads: CASSPGQGGTEAFF. CDR3 nucleotide sequence: TGTGCCAGCAGCCCGGGACAGGGCGGCACTGAAGCTTTCTTT. Full variable domain (remainder filled in from reference TRBV11-1 and TRBJ1-1): EAEVAQSPRYKITEKSQAVAFWCDPISGHATLYWYRQILGQGPELLVQFQDESVVDDSQLPKDRFSAERLKGVDSTLKIQPAELGDSAMYLCASSPGQGGTEAFFGQGTRLTVV.

This clone has only a few counts. V and J are TRBV3-1 (or the pseudogene TRBV3-2) and TRBJ2-5, with a tentative D call TRBD2 (5 bases). Germline CDR1 and CDR2: LGHDT and YNNKEL (reference sequence). The CDR3 loop spans 14 amino acids. V was pared by 5 bases and J by 0 bases, with 10 bases between. CDR3 nucleotide sequence: TGTGCCAGCAGCAGGAGGACGTACCAAGAGACCCAGTACTTC. It is translated as CASSRRTYQETQYF.

V usage is TRBV4-1 and J usage is TRBJ1-1, with 8 bases identical to TRBD1. V lost 4 bases to trimming and J lost 1 base; unmatched junction nucleotides: 5. There are 15 residues in the CDR3. In germline, CDR1 is MGHRA, CDR2 YSYEKL. Here the CDR3 DNA reads TGCGCCAGCAGCCCCGGGACAGGTTGGAACACTGAAGCTTTCTTT. As protein: CASSPGTGWNTEAFF.

J is TRBJ2-7 and V is TRBV9, with TRBD1 identical over 9 bases. Germline CDR1 reads SGDLS; CDR2 reads YYNGEE. The CDR3 runs 15 residues. Trimming at V came to 0 bases and at J to 4 bases, leaving 5 bases not matched to a gene. The CDR3 region has the DNA TGTGCCAGCAGCGTAGGGACAGGGGATCGGTACGAGCAGTACTTC. Amino acid sequence: CASSVGTGDRYEQYF.

V and J are TRBV5-5 and TRBJ2-3, with 8 bases that match TRBD2. With 5 bases clipped from V and 3 bases from J, the junction kept 8 bases outside the gene matches. The CDR3 is 15 amino acids. Germline lookup yields CDR1 SGHKS and CDR2 YYEKEE (reference sequence). The CDR3 loop is CASRGSGSLTDTQYF. The CDR3 DNA sequence: TGTGCCAGCAGAGGAAGCGGGAGTTTAACAGATACGCAGTATTTT.

V is TRBV6-1 and J is TRBJ1-4, with a possible D match to TRBD1 (6 bases). From germline, CDR1 is MNHNS and CDR2 SASEGT. The CDR3 loop spans 14 amino acids. V was trimmed by 5 bases and J by 7 bases, leaving 14 bases between them. The CDR3 reads CASSHRQEGEKLFF. The CDR3 coding sequence is TGTGCCAGCAGTCACCGACAGGAAGGTGAAAAACTGTTTTTT.

This chain connects TRBV15 to TRBJ2-1; a possible D gene is TRBD1 (5 bases). This CDR3 comprises 15 residues. V was shortened by 0 bases and J by 12 bases, with 18 bases between the two germline ends. The germline V gene has CDR1 LNHNV and CDR2 YYDKDF (reference sequence). CDR3 region: CATSRDLGAGTGQFF. For the CDR3, the DNA is TGTGCCACCAGCAGAGATCTAGGGGCAGGTACGGGGCAGTTCTTC. The whole variable domain, filled in from reference TRBV15 and TRBJ2-1, reads DAMVIQNPRYQVTQFGKPVTLSCSQTLNHNVMYWYQQKSSQAPKLLFHYYDKDFNNEADTPDNFQSRRPNTSFCFLDIRSPGLGDTAMYLCATSRDLGAGTGQFFGPGTRLTVL.

This rearrangement joins TRBV7-6 to TRBJ1-6; maybe TRBD1 (6 bases). The CDR3 has 15 amino acids. Trimming removed 4 bases at V and 9 bases at J, with 16 bases between. CDR1 is SGHVS, CDR2 FNYEAQ, per germline. CDR3 sequence reads: CASSSGPGEGSPLHF. For the CDR3, the DNA is TGTGCCAGCAGCTCGGGGCCAGGGGAGGGTTCACCCCTCCACTTT.

The chain links TRBV29-1 to TRBJ2-1, with D possibly TRBD2 on 6 matching bases. The V end was cut by 6 bases, the J end by 6 bases, with 21 bases between. This CDR3 is 15 amino acids long. Germline V lookup: CDR1 SQVTM, CDR2 ANQGSEA. The CDR3 DNA reads as TGCAGCGTCCGCTTGGGAGCGGTGGGGGGCAATGAGCAGTTCTTC. This translates into CSVRLGAVGGNEQFF.

The gene calls are TRBV7-9 and TRBJ2-2; D is perhaps TRBD2 (5 bases). Trimming stripped 3 bases from V and 6 bases from J, with 11 bases between. The CDR3 contains 14 residues. Germline lookup yields CDR1 SEHNR and CDR2 FQNEAQ (reference sequence). The CDR3 bases are TGTGCCAGCAGCTTTCCCGGGAAGGCCGGGGAGCTGTTTTTT. It specifies CASSFPGKAGELFF.

The chain combines TRBV5-4 with TRBJ2-1; TRBD2 agrees at 9 bases. Germline V gene lookup returns CDR1 SGHNT and CDR2 YYREEE (reference sequence). V shed 4 bases and J 8 bases; nucleotides not matched to a gene: 10. The CDR3 spans 15 residues. CDR3 amino acids: CASSRGVAGVDEQFF. For the CDR3, the DNA is TGTGCCAGCAGCCGGGGGGTAGCGGGAGTCGATGAGCAGTTCTTC.

This chain links TRBV21-1 with TRBJ1-4; the D call in the table, TRBD1, was not verified against the DNA. TRBV21-1 counts as a pseudogene. The CDR3 runs to 17 residues. The CDR3 bases are TGTGCCAGCAGCAAAAGGGGTTCGCCAGCAACTAATGAAAAACTGTTTTTT. Translated, it gives CASSKRGSPATNEKLFF.

The rearrangement joins TRBV27 to TRBJ2-3, with D perhaps TRBD2 (6 bases). The CDR3 consists of 16 residues. V lost 8 bases and J lost 4, with 22 bases in between. Per the germline V gene, CDR1 is MNHEY and CDR2 is SMNVEV (reference sequence). CDR3 protein: CASLVGRREVPDTQYF. In DNA form, the CDR3 reads TGTGCCAGCCTCGTAGGCCGTAGGGAGGTTCCAGATACGCAGTATTTT.

V usage is TRBV7-6 and J usage is TRBJ2-7; D is undetermined. The CDR3 runs 14 residues. Germline CDR1 SGHVS, CDR2 FNYEAQ. The V and J ends lost 1 base and 6 bases respectively, with 13 bases between them. CDR3 in DNA: TGTGCCAGCAGCTTAGACCGCATCAGTGTCGAGCAGTACTTC. Its protein is CASSLDRISVEQYF.

This chain uses TRBV6-5 with TRBJ2-7; TRBD1 matches 9 bases. Germline lookup yields CDR1 MNHEY and CDR2 SVGAGI. V shed 4 bases, J shed 2 bases, and the junction held 3 bases outside the gene matches. There are 14 residues in the CDR3. CDR3 sequence (DNA): TGTGCCAGCAGTTCCGGGACAGGGACCTACGAGCAGTACTTC. Translation: CASSSGTGTYEQYF.

The chain recombines TRBV3-1 (or the pseudogene TRBV3-2) with TRBJ1-2; 7 bases are shared with TRBD1. V shed 3 bases, J shed 0 bases, and the junction held 13 bases outside the gene matches. This CDR3 comprises 18 residues. Germline V gene sequence: CDR1 LGHDT, CDR2 YNNKEL (reference sequence). The CDR3 DNA reads TGTGCCAGCAGCCAGCCAACATCTCAGGGGGGTTCTAACTATGGCTACACCTTC. The encoded protein is CASSQPTSQGGSNYGYTF.

The rearrangement joins TRBV28 to TRBJ1-6; D ambiguous. From germline, CDR1 is MDHEN and CDR2 SYDVKM. V lost 5 bases, J lost 0 bases, and 20 bases lay in between. CDR3 length: 19 amino acids. The chain's CDR3 is CASSRPFSTRSSYNSPLHF. The CDR3 nucleotides read TGTGCCAGCAGTAGACCCTTTAGCACAAGGAGCTCCTATAATTCACCCCTCCACTTT.

This chain links TRBV2 with TRBJ2-1; D is unclear. V lost 4 bases, J lost 9 bases, and 10 bases lay in between. The CDR3 runs to 12 residues. The germline CDR1 and CDR2 sequences are SNHLY and FYNNEI. In nucleotides, the CDR3 is TGTGCCAGCAGTGGATTCGGTGTTGAGCAGTTCTTC. It is translated as CASSGFGVEQFF.

The V gene is TRBV3-1 (or the pseudogene TRBV3-2), the J gene TRBJ1-2; D remains ambiguous. With 1 base removed from V and 6 bases from J, the gap between germline ends came to 6 bases. The CDR3 extends over 12 amino acids. Germline lookup yields CDR1 LGHDT and CDR2 YNNKEL (reference sequence). The CDR3 region is CASSQATDGYTF. Here the CDR3 DNA reads TGTGCCAGCAGCCAAGCAACAGATGGCTACACCTTC.

This chain uses TRBV19 with TRBJ2-2, with D hard to call. V was pared by 6 bases and J by 1 base, with 12 bases between. Germline-derived CDR1 and CDR2 are LNHDA and SQIVND (reference sequence). The CDR3 sequence is 15 residues long. CDR3 loop: CASREPRLNTGELFF. For the CDR3, the DNA is TGTGCCAGTAGAGAGCCTAGACTGAACACCGGGGAGCTGTTTTTT.

CDR3 nucleotide sequence: TGTGCCACCATAGCGGGAGGAACGAATGAGCAGTTCTTC. This encodes CATIAGGTNEQFF. V is TRBV10-3 and J is TRBJ2-1, with 10 bases lining up with TRBD2. The CDR3 length is 13 residues. CDR1 and CDR2 from the germline V gene are ENHRY and SYGVKD. J lost 7 bases, V lost 10 bases, and 7 bases had no gene match.

The rearrangement links TRBV3-1 (or the pseudogene TRBV3-2) to TRBJ1-2; D perhaps matches TRBD1 (5 bases). V was shortened by 0 bases and J by 3 bases, with 17 bases between the two germline ends. Germline V lookup: CDR1 LGHDT, CDR2 YNNKEL (reference sequence). The CDR3 loop spans 17 amino acids. The chain's CDR3 is CASSQDPSGGVDYGYTF. The CDR3, as DNA: TGTGCCAGCAGCCAAGATCCATCGGGGGGAGTCGACTATGGCTACACCTTC.

This clone was seen only once. The chain uses TRBV7-8 and TRBJ2-1; 13 bases line up with TRBD2. V dropped 4 bases and J dropped 3; count of bases not matched to a gene: 6. Per the germline V gene, CDR1 is SGHVS and CDR2 is FQNEAQ. This CDR3 has 17 amino acids. CDR3 nucleotide sequence: TGTGCCAGCAGCTACACTAGCGGGAGGGTAGACTACAATGAGCAGTTCTTC. Protein sequence: CASSYTSGRVDYNEQFF.